Listed below are T cell receptor beta chains from one sample, sequenced in a study of shared clonotypes between healthy human individuals. The data were produced by immunoSEQ multiplex PCR, yet TCRdb's version contains in-frame clones alone and is incomplete. The sample lists 450,000 to 600,000 clones, more than 65% seen once, with 10% to 15% in the top ten. Sequencing was done on a sample of PBMCs. The receptor set was obtained from a woman aged 40 to 55 in good health. Some clones in this sample may be carry-over from other donors' samples. CDR3s include the opening cysteine and the closing phenylalanine or tryptophan. A D gene is named only where the DNA matches it firmly. Clone sizes are given selectively: once, few, many, or a class where the clone is expanded.

D gene,J gene,V gene,clone size,CDR3 DNA,CDR3 protein
TRBD1,TRBJ2-7,TRBV2,-,TGTGCCAGCAGTGCGGGACAGAATTACGAGCAGTACTTC,CASSAGQNYEQYF
TRBD2,TRBJ2-2,TRBV18,-,TGTGCCAGCTCACCAGACGGCGGGAGGGCCTACACCGGGGAGCTGTTTTTT,CASSPDGGRAYTGELFF
TRBD2,TRBJ2-7,TRBV5-1,-,TGCGCCAGCGGTATAGCGGGAGACTCCTACGAGCAGTACTTC,CASGIAGDSYEQYF
-,TRBJ1-1,TRBV7-9,-,TGTGCCAGCCGGGTCGGGCACGTTGAAGCTTTCTTT,CASRVGHVEAFF
-,TRBJ2-5,TRBV25-1,-,TGTGCCAGCAGTGAATATGGGGCGCTGGAGACCCAGTACTTC,CASSEYGALETQYF
TRBD1,TRBJ2-6,TRBV7-9,-,TGTGCCAGCAGCCCCGGCCAGGGGGCATTTGGGGCCAACGTCCTGACTTTC,CASSPGQGAFGANVLTF
-,TRBJ2-7,TRBV18,-,TGTGCCAGCTCCAGGGCTCAAGTCAACGAGCAGTACTTC,CASSRAQVNEQYF
TRBD2,TRBJ2-3,TRBV5-8,-,TGTGCCGGATGTACAGGGACTAGCAGCAGCACAGATACGCAGTATTTT,CAGCTGTSSSTDTQYF
-,TRBJ2-1,TRBV14,-,TGTGCCAGCAGCCAAGTAGTGGGGGTAGGTGAGCAGTTCTTC,CASSQVVGVGEQFF
-,TRBJ1-1,TRBV28,-,TGTGCCAGCAGTTTAGGGCTGCGGTCGACTGAAGCTTTCTTT,CASSLGLRSTEAFF
-,TRBJ1-1,TRBV30,once,TGTGCCTGGAGTGCTGCAGCGGATTGGGGAATGAACACTGAAGCTTTCTTT,CAWSAAADWGMNTEAFF
TRBD2,TRBJ2-7,TRBV7-2,-,TGTGCCAGCAGCTTAGTGGGGGGGAGGGAGCAGTACTTC,CASSLVGGREQYF
-,TRBJ2-5,TRBV7-7,-,TGTGCCAGCAGCTGGGACCTACAAGAGACCCAGTACTTC,CASSWDLQETQYF
TRBD1,TRBJ2-5,TRBV15,-,TGTGCCACCAGCAGAGCTCCGGGACAGGGGGCAGAGACCCAGTACTTC,CATSRAPGQGAETQYF
-,TRBJ2-7,TRBV5-1,-,TGCGCCAGCAGCTTTTCACCGAGCTACGAGCAGTACTTC,CASSFSPSYEQYF
-,TRBJ1-1,TRBV5-1,few,TGCGCCAGCAGCTTGGGGCCTAACACTGAAGCTTTCTTT,CASSLGPNTEAFF
-,TRBJ2-1,TRBV9,-,TGTGCCAGCGCCTTAGCGGACTCCTACAATGAGCAGTTCTTC,CASALADSYNEQFF
-,TRBJ1-1,TRBV7-2,-,TGTGCCAGCAGTCCTACTCTTGACACTGAAGCTTTCTTT,CASSPTLDTEAFF
-,TRBJ2-3,TRBV15,-,TGTGCCACCAGCAGAGATCTTACGGGGACTACGCAGTATTTT,CATSRDLTGTTQYF
TRBD1,TRBJ2-1,TRBV9,-,TGTGCCAGCAGCGTGGGACAGGCCCTGGGAAATGAGCAGTTCTTC,CASSVGQALGNEQFF
TRBD2,TRBJ2-2,TRBV12-5,-,TGTGCTAGTGGTTTGGTAGAAGCGGGAGGCCCTAACTTCACCGGGGAGCTGTTTTTT,CASGLVEAGGPNFTGELFF
TRBD2,TRBJ2-2,TRBV11-2,-,TGTGCCAGCAGCTTAGTCCGACTAGCTCGCGGGGAGCTGTTTTTT,CASSLVRLARGELFF